One and the same sample provided the 20 T cell receptor beta chains below, sequenced in a study of blood T cell repertoires in COVID-19. Profiled with immunoSEQ multiplex PCR; TCRdb holds only in-frame clones, not every one. The sample includes 100,000 to 110,000 clones, about 88% seen only once; the top ten take 7% to 9%. Sequencing used peripheral blood. Every receptor here comes from a man younger than 40 in a cohort sampled during active COVID-19.

This chain's CDR3 is CASSSDRGGHYGYTF. CDR3 nucleotides: TGTGCCAGCAGCTCGGACAGGGGCGGACACTATGGCTACACCTTC. This chain uses TRBV5-6 with TRBJ1-2, with 9 bases fitting TRBD1. The germline V gene has CDR1 SGHDT and CDR2 YYEEEE. V was pared by 3 bases and J by 3 bases, with 6 bases of the junction left unmatched. The CDR3 totals 15 residues.

This chain uses TRBV7-7 with TRBJ2-1; 7 nucleotides match TRBD2. V trimming: 6 bases; J trimming: 1 base; junction bases outside the gene matches: 9. Per germline, CDR1 SSHAT and CDR2 FNYEAQ (reference sequence). The CDR3 has 16 residues. CDR3 sequence: CASSRLAHSSYNEQFF. CDR3 DNA: TGTGCCAGCAGTCGACTAGCTCATTCTTCCTACAATGAGCAGTTCTTC. Full variable domain (rest looked up from reference TRBV7-7 and TRBJ2-1): GAGVSQSPRYKVTKRGQDVTLRCDPISSHATLYWYQQALGQGPEFLTYFNYEAQPDKSGLPSDRFSAERPEGSISTLTIQRTEQRDSAMYRCASSRLAHSSYNEQFFGPGTRLTVL.

This clone was seen more than once but under ten times. The chain recombines TRBV15 with TRBJ1-1; 7 nucleotides line up with TRBD1. Trimming cost V 7 bases and J 7 bases; bases outside gene matches: 6. CDR1 and CDR2 (germline): LNHNV, YYDKDF (reference sequence). The CDR3 has 12 amino acids. CDR3 region: CATNRGGGEAFF. CDR3 sequence (DNA): TGTGCCACCAACAGGGGCGGGGGTGAAGCTTTCTTT.

The gene calls are TRBV5-6 and TRBJ2-7; 7 bases line up with TRBD1. The CDR3 contains 12 residues. Trimming took 1 base from V and 9 from J; bases not matched to a gene: 4. The germline V gene encodes CDR1 SGHDT and CDR2 YYEEEE. CDR3 region: CASSLRQGVQYF. In nucleotides, the CDR3 is TGTGCCAGCAGCTTGAGGCAGGGGGTGCAGTACTTC.

V is TRBV7-2 and J is TRBJ2-5, with unresolved D. CDR1 is SGHTA, CDR2 FQGNSA, per germline. CDR3 size: 14 residues. V lost 2 bases, J lost 5 bases, and 12 bases lay in between. The DNA for the CDR3 is TGTGCCAGCAGCTTACTCGGTCATCTTGAGACCCAGTACTTC. Protein sequence: CASSLLGHLETQYF.

V usage is TRBV7-9 and J usage is TRBJ2-2; 9 bases agree with TRBD2. The J segment lost 2 bases and the V segment lost 11 bases, leaving 6 bases of the junction unmatched. The V gene's germline CDR1 is SEHNR and CDR2 FQNEAQ (reference sequence). This CDR3 region has 14 residues. In nucleotides, the CDR3 is TGTGCCGCGGGGGGGCAGACTAACACCGGGGAGCTGTTTTTT. It yields the protein CAAGGQTNTGELFF.

The chain links TRBV3-1 (or the pseudogene TRBV3-2) to TRBJ1-2, with 8 bases aligning to TRBD1. This CDR3 is 16 amino acids long. V was clipped by 0 bases and J by 1 base; unmatched bases: 4. Looked up from germline, CDR1 is LGHDT and CDR2 is YNNKEL (reference sequence). CDR3 sequence reads: CASSQEGTGFNYGYTF. CDR3 bases: TGTGCCAGCAGCCAAGAAGGGACAGGTTTTAACTATGGCTACACCTTC.

The J gene is TRBJ1-2, the V gene TRBV7-9; tentatively, D is TRBD1 (5 bases). Trimming pared 5 bases from V and 8 bases from J, leaving 18 bases between. Germline CDR1 and CDR2: SEHNR and FQNEAQ (reference sequence). The CDR3 has 14 residues. The CDR3: CASSKEGVPGGYTF. CDR3 DNA sequence: TGTGCCAGCAGCAAGGAAGGGGTCCCGGGCGGCTACACCTTC.

The CDR3 is CASSLDGTFGAHGYTF. CDR3 DNA sequence: TGCGCCAGCAGCTTGGACGGGACATTTGGAGCCCACGGCTACACCTTC. The gene calls are TRBV5-1 and TRBJ1-2; possible D gene TRBD1, 6 bases. Germline CDR1 reads SGHRS; CDR2 reads YFSETQ. Deletions cut 0 bases from V and 8 bases from J, with 20 bases between. This CDR3 comprises 16 residues. Full variable domain (missing parts from reference TRBV5-1 and TRBJ1-2): KAGVTQTPRYLIKTRGQQVTLSCSPISGHRSVSWYQQTPGQGLQFLFEYFSETQRNKGNFPGRFSGRQFSNSRSEMNVSTLELGDSALYLCASSLDGTFGAHGYTFGSGTRLTVV.

This clone was seen a single time. This chain joins TRBV29-1 and TRBJ2-1; 8 bases line up with TRBD2. The germline V gene has CDR1 SQVTM and CDR2 ANQGSEA. This CDR3 is 12 amino acids long. J lost 5 bases, V lost 6 bases, and 3 bases had no gene match. The CDR3 is CSVRRGDNEQFF. Written as DNA, the CDR3 is TGCAGCGTGCGGCGGGGGGACAATGAGCAGTTCTTC.

The chain employs TRBV28 and TRBJ1-5; 7 nucleotides agree with TRBD1. Trimming took 8 bases from V and 7 from J; bases not matched to a gene: 11. The CDR3 length is 14 residues. CDR1 is MDHEN and CDR2 is SYDVKM in the germline V gene. The CDR3 loop is CASSDRASRQPQHF. The CDR3 DNA reads TGTGCCAGCTCTGACAGGGCGTCACGGCAGCCCCAGCATTTT.

The gene calls are TRBV10-3 and TRBJ1-4; D is ambiguous. This CDR3 has 18 amino acids. The V end was cut by 0 bases, the J end by 4 bases, with 18 bases between. Germline V gene sequence: CDR1 ENHRY, CDR2 SYGVKD. Written as DNA, the CDR3 is TGTGCCATCAGTGAGTCGATTATCGCGCGGAAGCATAATGAAAAACTGTTTTTT. This translates into CAISESIIARKHNEKLFF.

CDR3 in DNA: TGTGCCAGCAGGGACAGGGGGCGTGTTGGGGCCAACGTCCTGACTTTC. Amino acid sequence: CASRDRGRVGANVLTF. The chain couples TRBV6-6 to TRBJ2-6; 11 bases line up with TRBD1. Germline V gives CDR1 MNHNY, CDR2 SVGAGI (reference sequence). J gave up 3 bases and V 6 bases, and 4 bases lay outside the gene matches. The CDR3 runs 16 residues.

This sequence joins TRBV18 and TRBJ2-3; TRBD2 agrees at 8 bases. This CDR3 has 17 amino acids. The germline CDR1 and CDR2 sequences are KGHSH and LQKENI. After removal of 0 bases from V and 9 bases from J, the junction contained 14 bases not matched to a gene. Here the CDR3 reads CASSPPVSGDPTGTQYF. The CDR3 coding sequence is TGTGCCAGCTCACCACCGGTTAGCGGGGACCCTACAGGGACGCAGTATTTT.

The chain employs TRBV7-6 and TRBJ2-3; 8 bases align to TRBD2. V was pared by 4 bases and J by 5 bases, with 5 bases of the junction left unmatched. The germline V gene encodes CDR1 SGHVS and CDR2 FNYEAQ. CDR3 size: 14 residues. This CDR3 is CASSYGGGIDTQYF. The CDR3 region has the DNA TGTGCCAGCAGCTACGGGGGGGGAATAGATACGCAGTATTTT.

CDR3 in DNA: TGTGCCAGCAGTTACTCTGGGGCCCGCCGAACCCAGTACTTC. It is translated as CASSYSGARRTQYF. The chain is built from TRBV6-5 and TRBJ2-5; perhaps TRBD1 as D (5 bases). Germline assignment: CDR1 MNHEY and CDR2 SVGAGI. V lost 0 bases to trimming and J lost 8 bases, with 13 bases between them. This CDR3 has 14 amino acids.

This chain connects TRBV6-5 to TRBJ2-1; a possible D gene is TRBD1 (6 bases). From germline, CDR1 is MNHEY and CDR2 SVGAGI. The CDR3 is made up of 13 amino acids. V dropped 6 bases and J dropped 5 bases, with 11 bases sitting between them. CDR3 in DNA: TGTGCCAGCAGAGGGGACACCAACAATGAGCAGTTCTTC. This translates into CASRGDTNNEQFF.

The CDR3 DNA is TGTGCCAGCAGCGAAAATGGCGACAGGGGAGGTTACACCTTC. Its translation: CASSENGDRGGYTF. This rearrangement joins TRBV6-2 or TRBV6-3 to TRBJ1-2, with 8 bases lining up with TRBD1. This CDR3 region has 14 residues. J lost 11 bases, V lost 6 bases, and 14 bases had no gene match. Looked up from germline, CDR1 is MNHEY and CDR2 is SVGEGT.

The genes are TRBV6-1 and TRBJ1-2, with D perhaps TRBD1 (6 bases). V was pared by 0 bases and J by 4 bases, with 18 bases between. CDR1 is MNHNS, CDR2 SASEGT, per germline. The CDR3 has 17 amino acids. As DNA, the CDR3 is TGTGCCAGCAGTGAAGCAAGGGGGGGACCTTTTTCCTATGGCTACACCTTC. Protein: CASSEARGGPFSYGYTF.

The rearrangement joins TRBV5-1 to TRBJ2-2; TRBD1 agrees at 12 bases. This CDR3 spans 15 amino acids. J was trimmed by 7 bases and V by 2 bases; bases with no gene match: 3. CDR1 SGHRS and CDR2 YFSETQ come from the germline V gene. Written as DNA, the CDR3 is TGCGCCAGCAGCTTTGGGACAGGGGGCGGCGGGGAGCTGTTTTTT. Protein sequence: CASSFGTGGGGELFF.